This T cell receptor beta chain was retrieved from a study of T cell repertoires in cytomegalovirus infection. This clonotype has at least ten counts. The antigen is undetermined. TCRdb fed the reads into MiXCR, producing one record per CDR3 protein. The data hold a few hundred thousand distinct CDR3 sequences, with about 13% observed a single time. The CDR3 loop spans 14 amino acids. J lost 6 bases, V lost 4 bases, and 7 bases had no gene match. CDR1 and CDR2 (germline): SGHAT, FQNNGV. Points from the study as a whole: Across the ex vivo response, the dominant clonotypes were HLA-C-restricted CMV-specific TCR beta clonotypes.

The V and J genes are TRBV11-2 and TRBJ2-3; 7 bases match TRBD2. The TCR originated in a human donor in good health (CMV status not recorded). Some clones in this sample may be carry-over from other donors' samples. Sequencing was performed on PBMCs. CDR3 in amino acids: CASSSQRGWDTQYF. CDR3 coding DNA: TGTGCCAGCAGCTCTCAGCGGGGTTGGGATACGCAGTATTTT.